This T cell receptor beta chain was documented in a study of blood T cell repertoires in COVID-19. In the study overall: COVID-19 samples collected from the United States, Italy and Spain covered acute and convalescent phases.

V was clipped by 8 bases and J by 3 bases, with 22 bases between them. The CDR3 totals 16 residues. Germline loops: CDR1 LNHDA, CDR2 SQIVND (reference sequence). Original analysis: Amplification from reference gene primers served as the basis for estimated nucleated cell counts. TCRdb's copy holds only in-frame clones and misses some; the assay was immunoSEQ multiplex PCR. That table furnishes V, J and clone size, whereas the DNA furnished D and trimming. The sample consists of around 450,000 clones, approximately 90% of them appearing once. The chain combines TRBV19 with TRBJ1-2, with a weak D call TRBD1 (6 bases). Sequencing was performed on peripheral blood. This clonotype was obtained from a woman in her 30s with acute or convalescent COVID-19. The CDR3 region has the DNA TGTGCCAGTCGGGGGGGCGTCAGGGATCGATACTATGGCTACACCTTC. This codes for CASRGGVRDRYYGYTF.